The 22 T cell receptor beta chains in this list originate from one sample, sequenced in a study of blood T cell repertoires in COVID-19. Clones were read by immunoSEQ multiplex PCR, and TCRdb kept only the in-frame ones, dropping some. The sample yields 200,000 to 250,000 clones, roughly nine tenths seen once. The sample comprised PBMCs or T cells enriched from blood (not recorded which). These receptors all stem from a woman between 45 and 65 years old in a cohort exposed to, infected with or recovered from COVID-19 (not recorded which).

V usage is TRBV7-2 and J usage is TRBJ1-2, with a tentative D call TRBD1 (5 bases). The CDR3 has 16 residues. Trimming stripped 5 bases from V and 0 bases from J, with 16 bases between. The germline V gene has CDR1 SGHTA and CDR2 FQGNSA. CDR3 region: CASSMTQGISNYGYTF. The DNA for the CDR3 is TGTGCCAGCAGCATGACGCAGGGTATTTCTAACTATGGCTACACCTTC.

The chain joins TRBV10-3 to TRBJ1-6; TRBD1 aligns across 7 bases. Trimming cost V 11 bases and J 10 bases; bases outside gene matches: 11. The germline V gene has CDR1 ENHRY and CDR2 SYGVKD. The CDR3 is 13 amino acids. The CDR3 DNA reads as TGTGCCCTACGACAGGGAGCGGGCTCACCCCTCCACTTT. Its protein product is CALRQGAGSPLHF.

The CDR3 region has the DNA TGTGCCAGCAGCCCAGGACTGATCGAGACCCAGTACTTC. Protein product: CASSPGLIETQYF. This sequence joins TRBV9 and TRBJ2-5; TRBD2 is a possible D gene (5 bases). From germline, CDR1 is SGDLS and CDR2 YYNGEE. Trimming removed 4 bases from V and 5 bases from J, with 12 bases in between. The CDR3 is 13 residues long.

The chain recombines TRBV24-1 with TRBJ2-7; a weak D match, TRBD2 (6 bases). V was trimmed by 2 bases and J by 0 bases, leaving 19 bases between them. The CDR3 loop spans 18 amino acids. Germline V gene data show CDR1 as KGHDR and CDR2 as SFDVKD. In DNA form, the CDR3 reads TGTGCCACCAGTGATTCCGTCGGCGGGGCGGTGAGCTCCTACGAGCAGTACTTC. Translated: CATSDSVGGAVSSYEQYF.

The V call is TRBV5-5, the J call TRBJ1-2, with D hard to call. Between the trimmed V and J ends, which lost 4 bases and 3 bases, there was a span of 13 bases. Germline V gene lookup returns CDR1 SGHKS and CDR2 YYEKEE (reference sequence). CDR3 length equals 14 residues. The CDR3 is CASSPNPGYYGYTF. DNA for the CDR3: TGTGCCAGCAGCCCGAACCCCGGGTACTATGGCTACACCTTC.

The V gene is TRBV5-6, the J gene TRBJ1-1; D is possibly TRBD1 (6 bases). Germline assignment: CDR1 SGHDT and CDR2 YYEEEE. The CDR3 has 13 amino acids. Trimming left V 6 bases short and J 4 bases short, with 13 bases between. CDR3 sequence reads: CASTQTGGTEAFF. The CDR3 bases are TGTGCCAGCACCCAGACAGGCGGCACTGAAGCTTTCTTT.

The V call is TRBV7-9, the J call TRBJ1-1, with D unresolved. The CDR3 contains 12 residues. Germline V gene data show CDR1 as SEHNR and CDR2 as FQNEAQ (reference sequence). The V and J ends lost 2 bases and 5 bases respectively, with 6 bases between them. The CDR3 sequence: CASSLISTEAFF. The CDR3 bases are TGTGCCAGCAGCTTAATTAGTACTGAAGCTTTCTTT.

The chain carries TRBV7-2 and TRBJ1-1; 7 nucleotides align to TRBD1. Germline CDR1 SGHTA, CDR2 FQGNSA. The CDR3 runs 14 residues. Unmatched junction bases numbered 4, after V lost 6 bases and J lost 0 bases. CDR3 loop: CASSPTGMNTEAFF. DNA of the CDR3: TGTGCCAGCAGTCCGACAGGGATGAACACTGAAGCTTTCTTT.

This clone has a handful of counts. V usage is TRBV11-2 and J usage is TRBJ2-3; D gene unclear. Trimming took 5 bases from V and 0 from J, leaving 9 bases between them. The length of the CDR3 is 14 residues. The V gene's germline CDR1 is SGHAT and CDR2 FQNNGV. The CDR3 region has the DNA TGTGCCAGCAGCGACGCCGGGAGCACAGATACGCAGTATTTT. It codes for CASSDAGSTDTQYF.

The rearrangement uses TRBV6-5 and TRBJ1-1; D ambiguous. V shed 5 bases and J shed 5 bases, with 12 bases lying between them. Germline V gene data show CDR1 as MNHEY and CDR2 as SVGAGI. The CDR3 extends over 13 amino acids. CDR3 protein: CASSKMERTEAFF. As DNA, the CDR3 is TGTGCCAGCAGTAAAATGGAGAGGACTGAAGCTTTCTTT.

The chain recombines TRBV11-2 with TRBJ2-7; TRBD1 matches 8 bases. The CDR3 is made up of 13 amino acids. V trimming: 5 bases; J trimming: 5 bases; junction bases outside the gene matches: 5. From germline, CDR1 is SGHAT and CDR2 FQNNGV. The CDR3: CASSKDRVNEQYF. The CDR3 DNA reads TGTGCCAGCAGCAAGGACAGGGTTAACGAGCAGTACTTC. Together with reference TRBV11-2 and TRBJ2-7, the CDR3 gives the full variable domain: EAGVAQSPRYKIIEKRQSVAFWCNPISGHATLYWYQQILGQGPKLLIQFQNNGVVDDSQLPKDRFSAERLKGVDSTLKIQPAKLEDSAVYLCASSKDRVNEQYFGPGTRLTVT.

V is TRBV5-5 and J is TRBJ1-1; 7 nucleotides match TRBD1. CDR1 is SGHKS and CDR2 is YYEKEE in the germline V gene (reference sequence). This CDR3 has 15 residues. With V trimmed by 4 bases and J by 11 bases, 17 bases remained unmatched. The CDR3 is CASSPTGVEVLSAFF. DNA for the CDR3: TGTGCCAGCAGCCCCACAGGGGTCGAGGTTCTTTCGGCTTTCTTT.

The table lists this clone with a few counts. This chain links TRBV6-2 or TRBV6-3 with TRBJ1-6; D ambiguous. Germline CDR1 reads MNHEY; CDR2 reads SVGEGT. V lost 5 bases, J lost 7 bases, and 3 bases lay in between. The CDR3 is made up of 11 amino acids. This CDR3 is CASSQNSPLHF. The CDR3 DNA is TGTGCCAGCAGTCAAAATTCACCCCTCCACTTT.

The rearrangement links TRBV3-1 (or the pseudogene TRBV3-2) to TRBJ1-5, with a tentative D call TRBD1 (6 bases). Germline loops: CDR1 LGHDT, CDR2 YNNKEL (reference sequence). This CDR3 spans 13 amino acids. The germline V and J ends were trimmed by 5 bases and 6 bases, with 11 bases remaining between them. CDR3 coding DNA: TGTGCCAGCAGCGAAACAGGGAGTCAGCCCCAGCATTTT. Protein: CASSETGSQPQHF.

The chain has TRBV20-1 and TRBJ2-1; a weak D match, TRBD2 (5 bases). From germline, CDR1 is DFQATT and CDR2 SNEGSKA (reference sequence). Trimming cost V 3 bases and J 1 base, with 10 bases left between them. The CDR3 sequence is 14 residues long. This chain's CDR3 is CSASTPGSYNEQFF. The CDR3 region has the DNA TGCAGTGCTAGTACGCCGGGATCCTACAATGAGCAGTTCTTC.

This clone has just one count. The CDR3 loop is CSASKSSQVRDTEAFF. The CDR3 DNA is TGCAGTGCTAGTAAGTCGTCCCAGGTTCGGGATACTGAAGCTTTCTTT. V gene TRBV20-1 combines with J gene TRBJ1-1; D is undetermined. The V end lost 3 bases, the J end lost 5 bases, and 22 bases lay between the germline ends. The CDR3 covers 16 residues. Germline CDR1 and CDR2: DFQATT and SNEGSKA (reference sequence).

This clone was seen only a few times. The V and J genes are TRBV19 and TRBJ1-2; D unresolved. Germline CDR1 LNHDA, CDR2 SQIVND (reference sequence). V lost 3 bases, J lost 6 bases, and 11 bases lay in between. This CDR3 region has 13 residues. DNA of the CDR3: TGTGCCAGTAGTATCTCCATCGGGAATGGCTACACCTTC. Translating it yields CASSISIGNGYTF.

This clone was counted ten times or more. The chain has TRBV6-2 or TRBV6-3 and TRBJ1-2; a possible D gene is TRBD1 (6 bases). This CDR3 contains 16 residues. The ends were cut back, 3 bases at V and 0 bases at J, with 14 bases in the middle. Germline assignment: CDR1 MNHEY and CDR2 SVGEGT. This chain's CDR3 is CASSYHLGQTNYGYTF. As DNA, the CDR3 is TGTGCCAGCAGTTATCATCTCGGACAGACTAACTATGGCTACACCTTC.

The chain links TRBV28 to TRBJ2-3, with TRBD2 matching 14 bases. The V gene's germline CDR1 is MDHEN and CDR2 SYDVKM. This CDR3 is built from 15 residues. Germline trimming cut 6 bases from V and 4 bases from J; bases unmatched to any gene: 3. CDR3 coding DNA: TGTGCCAGCAGGACTAGCGGGGGGGCCTCAGATACGCAGTATTTT. It specifies CASRTSGGASDTQYF.

This clone has only a few counts. This chain connects TRBV5-1 to TRBJ1-2; 7 bases are a match to TRBD1. This CDR3 spans 15 amino acids. From germline, CDR1 is SGHRS and CDR2 YFSETQ. Losses at the gene ends were 7 bases for V and 5 bases for J; bases not matched to a gene: 14. Here the CDR3 DNA reads TGCGCCAGCTACCAACAGGGGCTCAGGGGATATGGCTACACCTTC. Its protein is CASYQQGLRGYGYTF.

The chain recombines TRBV3-1 (or the pseudogene TRBV3-2) with TRBJ2-5, with D maybe TRBD2 (7 bases). Germline V gene data show CDR1 as LGHDT and CDR2 as YNNKEL (reference sequence). The CDR3 consists of 16 residues. V was cut by 4 bases and J by 2 bases, with 17 bases left in between. The DNA for the CDR3 is TGTGCCAGCAGCCCTCCGGAGGGGGGGAGGCAAGAGACCCAGTACTTC. It encodes CASSPPEGGRQETQYF.

The chain uses TRBV2 and TRBJ2-1; D is possibly TRBD2 (5 bases). The germline V gene encodes CDR1 SNHLY and CDR2 FYNNEI. V dropped 8 bases and J dropped 0 bases, with 14 bases sitting between them. The length of the CDR3 is 15 residues. The CDR3 reads CASRPGDSSYNEQFF. CDR3 sequence (DNA): TGTGCCAGCCGTCCCGGGGATAGCTCCTACAATGAGCAGTTCTTC.